This record concerns one TCR beta chain sequence. Germline CDR1 is SGHRS and CDR2 is YFSETQ. This CDR3 is built from 17 residues. Trimming cost V 0 bases and J 0 bases, with 13 bases left between them. These data originate in a study of blood T cell repertoires in COVID-19. Overall study: The origin of the acute and convalescent COVID-19 samples was the United States, Italy and Spain. From T cells, B-cell-depleted T cells, or PBMCs came the material, which was cDNA or gDNA.

Assay used: immunoSEQ multiplex PCR; TCRdb lists only in-frame clones, some missing. The sample has just over 650,000 clones; just under 90% are singletons. Sequencing input: peripheral blood. The V call is TRBV5-1, the J call TRBJ2-1; D perhaps matches TRBD1 (5 bases). This clonotype was obtained from a woman aged 18-29 years with acute or convalescent COVID-19. CDR3 DNA: TGCGCCAGCAGCTTGGGACCAGGGCTCAGCTCCTACAATGAGCAGTTCTTC. Its translation: CASSLGPGLSSYNEQFF.